Following are 17 T cell receptor beta chains from one sample sequenced in a study of blood T cell repertoires in COVID-19. Data came from immunoSEQ multiplex PCR; TCRdb stores just in-frame clones and leaves some out. The sample lists about 67,000 clones, approximately 87% occurring once. Material for sequencing was peripheral blood. These receptor sequences come from a man aged 45 to 65 with active COVID-19.

The V and J genes are TRBV6-5 and TRBJ1-1; D unresolved. Germline V lookup: CDR1 MNHEY, CDR2 SVGAGI. The V and J ends lost 2 bases and 3 bases respectively, with 13 bases between them. The CDR3 length is 15 residues. CDR3 DNA: TGTGCCAGCAGTTACCCTAATGGGAGGTACACTGAAGCTTTCTTT. Its protein is CASSYPNGRYTEAFF.

This chain joins TRBV19 and TRBJ2-3; D might be TRBD2 (6 bases). This CDR3 is built from 15 residues. Trimming shortened V by 4 bases and J by 2 bases, and 13 bases separated the two germline ends. The V gene's germline CDR1 is LNHDA and CDR2 SQIVND (reference sequence). The CDR3 nucleotides read TGTGCCAGTAGTAGACCCGGGGGAACCACAGATACGCAGTATTTT. Translating it yields CASSRPGGTTDTQYF.

This clone turned up a few times. The rearrangement uses TRBV5-5 and TRBJ2-7; a possible D gene is TRBD1 (6 bases). Germline V gives CDR1 SGHKS, CDR2 YYEKEE (reference sequence). This CDR3 region has 13 residues. V shed 0 bases and J shed 7 bases, with 11 bases lying between them. The CDR3 DNA is TGTGCCAGCAGCTTGGGACAGGCTGGAGAGCAGTACTTC. Protein product: CASSLGQAGEQYF.

The chain couples TRBV7-2 to TRBJ2-7; 8 bases align to TRBD1. The CDR3 has 14 amino acids. The ends lost 4 bases at V and 2 bases at J; junction bases unmatched: 4. Germline CDR1 and CDR2: SGHTA and FQGNSA. CDR3 in DNA: TGTGCCAGCAGCTGGACAGGGTTAGCCTACGAGCAGTACTTC. This sequence encodes CASSWTGLAYEQYF. Looking up the rest from reference TRBV7-2 and TRBJ2-7 gives the full variable domain: GAGVSQSPSNKVTEKGKDVELRCDPISGHTALYWYRQSLGQGLEFLIYFQGNSAPDKSGLPSDRFSAERTGGSVSTLTIQRTQQEDSAVYLCASSWTGLAYEQYFGPGTRLTVT.

The chain joins TRBV28 to TRBJ1-5; a possible D gene is TRBD1 (5 bases). Trimming shortened V by 3 bases and J by 2 bases, and 11 bases separated the two germline ends. This CDR3 contains 15 residues. Per the germline V gene, CDR1 is MDHEN and CDR2 is SYDVKM. The CDR3 loop is CASSLGGEGNQPQHF. The DNA of the CDR3 is TGTGCCAGCAGTTTGGGAGGGGAGGGCAATCAGCCCCAGCATTTT.

The J gene is TRBJ2-1, the V gene TRBV6-1; TRBD1 aligns across 11 bases. Losses at the gene ends were 4 bases for V and 2 bases for J; bases not matched to a gene: 4. This CDR3 is 16 amino acids long. Germline V gene data show CDR1 as MNHNS and CDR2 as SASEGT. The CDR3: CASSVWTGGPYNEQFF. CDR3 DNA sequence: TGTGCCAGCAGTGTTTGGACAGGGGGCCCCTACAATGAGCAGTTCTTC.

V gene TRBV12-3 or TRBV12-4 combines with J gene TRBJ2-1, with D hard to call. This CDR3 has 12 amino acids. With 3 bases removed from V and 10 bases from J, the gap between germline ends came to 10 bases. Here the CDR3 reads CASSFLDSEQFF. The CDR3 region has the DNA TGTGCCAGCAGTTTCCTAGACTCAGAGCAGTTCTTC.

The J gene is TRBJ2-7, the V gene TRBV5-1; 9 positions match TRBD1. This CDR3 is built from 16 residues. CDR1 is SGHRS and CDR2 is YFSETQ in the germline V gene. V lost 1 base, J lost 2 bases, and 7 bases stayed unmatched. Here the CDR3 reads CASSLLPGQGAYEQYF. The CDR3 DNA follows: TGCGCCAGCAGCTTGCTACCGGGACAGGGAGCCTACGAGCAGTACTTC.

The J gene is TRBJ1-6, the V gene TRBV6-5; no definite D call. Trimming removed 8 bases from V and 7 bases from J, with 9 bases in between. This CDR3 contains 12 residues. CDR1 is MNHEY, CDR2 SVGAGI, per germline. The CDR3 sequence: CASELWNSPLHF. CDR3 bases: TGTGCCAGCGAGCTTTGGAATTCACCCCTCCACTTT.

The count of this clone is one. This chain uses TRBV6-2 or TRBV6-3 with TRBJ1-1, with TRBD1 as a possible D gene (5 bases). Germline V CDR1 and CDR2: MNHEY, SVGEGT. V lost 0 bases and J lost 8, with 10 bases in between. The CDR3 consists of 13 residues. The CDR3 reads CASSYSIKGEAFF. For the CDR3, the DNA is TGTGCCAGCAGTTACTCGATCAAGGGGGAAGCTTTCTTT.

The chain combines TRBV4-3 with TRBJ1-4, with 7 bases that match TRBD1. The CDR3 consists of 15 residues. V shed 4 bases and J 2 bases; nucleotides not matched to a gene: 4. Germline assignment: CDR1 LGHNA and CDR2 YSLEER. CDR3 in amino acids: CASSPMGQTNEKLFF. The CDR3 DNA sequence: TGCGCCAGCAGCCCGATGGGACAGACTAATGAAAAACTGTTTTTT.

The V gene is TRBV27, the J gene TRBJ2-2; perhaps TRBD1 as D (6 bases). Germline CDR1 is MNHEY and CDR2 is SMNVEV (reference sequence). There are 17 residues in the CDR3. Trimming took off 1 base at V and 4 bases at J, with 16 bases between the two ends. The CDR3 nucleotides are TGTGCCAGCAGTTTATTAGGGGGACATAAATCCACCGGGGAGCTGTTTTTT. Protein: CASSLLGGHKSTGELFF.

The chain recombines TRBV7-2 with TRBJ1-2; the D gene is possibly TRBD1 (6 bases). The CDR3 sequence is 13 residues long. Germline CDR1 SGHTA, CDR2 FQGNSA. V lost 3 bases to trimming and J lost 12 bases, with 17 bases between them. The CDR3 reads CASSFGTSLGNTF. The CDR3 coding sequence is TGTGCCAGCAGCTTTGGGACAAGTCTGGGAAACACCTTC.

The chain couples TRBV7-2 to TRBJ1-1, with D maybe TRBD1 (6 bases). There are 17 residues in the CDR3. The V gene's germline CDR1 is SGHTA and CDR2 FQGNSA. V lost 5 bases, J lost 1 base, and 20 bases lay in between. CDR3 region: CASSQGLGGGANTEAFF. Written as DNA, the CDR3 is TGTGCCAGCAGCCAGGGGCTTGGGGGGGGCGCGAACACTGAAGCTTTCTTT. Full variable domain (rest looked up from reference TRBV7-2 and TRBJ1-1): GAGVSQSPSNKVTEKGKDVELRCDPISGHTALYWYRQSLGQGLEFLIYFQGNSAPDKSGLPSDRFSAERTGGSVSTLTIQRTQQEDSAVYLCASSQGLGGGANTEAFFGQGTRLTVV.

The gene calls are TRBV14 and TRBJ2-1; 7 nucleotides line up with TRBD1. The CDR3 has 14 residues. V lost 1 base to trimming and J lost 4 bases; unmatched junction nucleotides: 1. CDR1 is SGHDN and CDR2 is FVKESK in the germline V gene. CDR3 sequence reads: CASSQGQGYNEQFF. CDR3 bases: TGTGCCAGCAGCCAAGGACAGGGATACAATGAGCAGTTCTTC.

The chain recombines TRBV15 with TRBJ1-5; D is undetermined. CDR1 and CDR2 from the germline V gene are LNHNV and YYDKDF (reference sequence). Trimming shortened V by 1 base and J by 0 bases, and 7 bases separated the two germline ends. This CDR3 region has 15 residues. The CDR3 DNA reads as TGTGCCACCAGCAGAGGAGGTAATAGCAATCAGCCCCAGCATTTT. This gives the protein CATSRGGNSNQPQHF.

Here the CDR3 DNA reads TGTGCCAGCAGCATAAGGCTAGCGGGGGAAGGTGAGCAGTTCTTC. As protein: CASSIRLAGEGEQFF. V gene TRBV7-9 combines with J gene TRBJ2-1; 10 bases map to TRBD2. The CDR3 has 15 amino acids. V was pared by 5 bases and J by 9 bases, with 10 bases of the junction left unmatched. CDR1 is SEHNR, CDR2 FQNEAQ, per germline (reference sequence). Variable domain in full (rest from reference TRBV7-9 and TRBJ2-1): DTGVSQNPRHKITKRGQNVTFRCDPISEHNRLYWYRQTLGQGPEFLTYFQNEAQLEKSRLLSDRFSAERPKGSFSTLEIQRTEQGDSAMYLCASSIRLAGEGEQFFGPGTRLTVL.